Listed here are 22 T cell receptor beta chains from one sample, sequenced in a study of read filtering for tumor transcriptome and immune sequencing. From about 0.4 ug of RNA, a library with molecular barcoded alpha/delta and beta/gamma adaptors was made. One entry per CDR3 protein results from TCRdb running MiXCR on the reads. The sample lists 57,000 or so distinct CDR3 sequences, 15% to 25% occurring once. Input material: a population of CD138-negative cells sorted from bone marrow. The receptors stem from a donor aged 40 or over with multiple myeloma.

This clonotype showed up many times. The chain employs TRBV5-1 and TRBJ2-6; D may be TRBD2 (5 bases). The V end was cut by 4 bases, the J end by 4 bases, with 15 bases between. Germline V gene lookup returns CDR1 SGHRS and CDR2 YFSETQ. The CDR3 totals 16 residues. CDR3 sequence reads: CASSLTTTSGANVLTF. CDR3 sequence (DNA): TGCGCCAGCAGCCTTACGACTACGTCGGGGGCCAACGTCCTGACTTTC. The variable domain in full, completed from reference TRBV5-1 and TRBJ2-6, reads KAGVTQTPRYLIKTRGQQVTLSCSPISGHRSVSWYQQTPGQGLQFLFEYFSETQRNKGNFPGRFSGRQFSNSRSEMNVSTLELGDSALYLCASSLTTTSGANVLTFGAGSRLTVL.

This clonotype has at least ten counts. The CDR3 nucleotides are TGTGCTAGTGGTCTGACAGGGGGCTGGAACACTGAAGCTTTCTTT. As protein: CASGLTGGWNTEAFF. The chain is built from TRBV12-5 and TRBJ1-1; TRBD1 agrees at 10 bases. J was trimmed by 1 base and V by 5 bases; bases with no gene match: 4. Germline CDR1 reads LGHNT; CDR2 reads FRNRAP. This CDR3 has 15 amino acids.

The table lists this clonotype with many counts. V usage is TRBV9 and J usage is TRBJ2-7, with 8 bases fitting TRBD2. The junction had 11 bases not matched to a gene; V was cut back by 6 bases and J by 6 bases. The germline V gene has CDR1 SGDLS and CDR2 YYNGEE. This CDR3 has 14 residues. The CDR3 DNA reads TGTGCCAGCAACCCCCGGGGGGGAGTAGGCGAGCAGTACTTC. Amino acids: CASNPRGGVGEQYF. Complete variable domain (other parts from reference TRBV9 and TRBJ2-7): DSGVTQTPKHLITATGQRVTLRCSPRSGDLSVYWYQQSLDQGLQFLIQYYNGEERAKGNILERFSAQQFPDLHSELNLSSLELGDSALYFCASNPRGGVGEQYFGPGTRLTVT.

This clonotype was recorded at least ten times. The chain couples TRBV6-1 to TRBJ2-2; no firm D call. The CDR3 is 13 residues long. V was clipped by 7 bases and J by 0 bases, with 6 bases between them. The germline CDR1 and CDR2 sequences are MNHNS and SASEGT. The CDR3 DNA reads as TGTGCCAGCACCCAACCGAACACCGGGGAGCTGTTTTTT. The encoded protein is CASTQPNTGELFF.

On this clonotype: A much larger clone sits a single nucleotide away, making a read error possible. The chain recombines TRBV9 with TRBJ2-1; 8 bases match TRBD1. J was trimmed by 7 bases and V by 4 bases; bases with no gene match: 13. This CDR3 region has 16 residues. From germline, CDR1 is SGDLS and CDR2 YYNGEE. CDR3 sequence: CASSPGGQGKRNEQFF. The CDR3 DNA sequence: TGTGCCAGCAGCCCAGGAGGACAGGGAAAGAGGAATGAGCAGTTCTTC. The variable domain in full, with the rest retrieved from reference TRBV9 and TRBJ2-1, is DSGVTQTPKHLITATGQRVTLRCSPRSGDLSVYWYQQSLDQGLQFLIQYYNGEERAKGNILERFSAQQFPDLHSELNLSSLELGDSALYFCASSPGGQGKRNEQFFGPGTRLTVL.

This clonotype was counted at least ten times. The CDR3 region has the DNA TGCAGCGCCCTCCACTTCAGCTCCTACAATGAGCAGTTCTTC. This encodes CSALHFSSYNEQFF. V gene TRBV29-1 combines with J gene TRBJ2-1; D is ambiguous. The CDR3 runs 14 residues. The germline V gene has CDR1 SQVTM and CDR2 ANQGSEA. V shed 7 bases and J shed 0 bases, with 13 bases lying between them.

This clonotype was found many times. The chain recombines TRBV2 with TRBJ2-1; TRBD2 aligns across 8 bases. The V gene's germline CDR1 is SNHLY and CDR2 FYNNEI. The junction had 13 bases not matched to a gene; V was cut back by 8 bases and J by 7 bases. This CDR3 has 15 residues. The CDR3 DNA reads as TGTGCCAGCGGGTCGGGAGGGCCTAGTGAGAATGAGCAGTTCTTC. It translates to CASGSGGPSENEQFF.

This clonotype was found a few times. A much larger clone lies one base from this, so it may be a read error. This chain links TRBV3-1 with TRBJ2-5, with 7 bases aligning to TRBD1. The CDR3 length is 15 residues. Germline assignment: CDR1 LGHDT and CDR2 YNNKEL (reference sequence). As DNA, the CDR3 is TGTACCAGCAGCCAAGCGCCCGGACAGGAGAGGACCCAGTACTTC. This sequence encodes CTSSQAPGQERTQYF.

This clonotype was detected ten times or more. For the CDR3, the DNA is TGCAGCCACATGGGGACAGGGTTCCGAGAGACCCAGTACTTC. Its translation: CSHMGTGFRETQYF. The chain is built from TRBV29-1 and TRBJ2-5; 9 bases match TRBD1. This CDR3 is built from 14 residues. CDR1 is SQVTM and CDR2 is ANQGSEA in the germline V gene. Unmatched junction bases numbered 11, after V lost 8 bases and J lost 4 bases.

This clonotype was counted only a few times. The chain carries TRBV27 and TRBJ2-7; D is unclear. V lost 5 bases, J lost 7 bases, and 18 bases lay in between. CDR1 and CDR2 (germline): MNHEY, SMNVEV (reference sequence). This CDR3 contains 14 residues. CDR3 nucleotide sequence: TGTGCCAGCAGTCCCCGAGTCCCATCTAGGGAGCAGTACTTC. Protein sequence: CASSPRVPSREQYF.

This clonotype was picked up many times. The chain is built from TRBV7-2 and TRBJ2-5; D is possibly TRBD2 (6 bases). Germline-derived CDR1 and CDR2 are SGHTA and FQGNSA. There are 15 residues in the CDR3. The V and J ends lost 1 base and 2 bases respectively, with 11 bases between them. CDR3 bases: TGTGCCAGCAGCTTAGAGGTAGCGGAACAAGAGACCCAGTACTTC. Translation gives CASSLEVAEQETQYF.

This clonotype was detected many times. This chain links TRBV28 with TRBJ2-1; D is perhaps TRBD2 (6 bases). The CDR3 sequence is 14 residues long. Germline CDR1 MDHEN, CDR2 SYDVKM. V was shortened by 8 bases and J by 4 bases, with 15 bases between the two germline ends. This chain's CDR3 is CASRGTGDYNEQFF. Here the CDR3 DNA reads TGTGCCAGCCGCGGGACTGGGGATTACAATGAGCAGTTCTTC.

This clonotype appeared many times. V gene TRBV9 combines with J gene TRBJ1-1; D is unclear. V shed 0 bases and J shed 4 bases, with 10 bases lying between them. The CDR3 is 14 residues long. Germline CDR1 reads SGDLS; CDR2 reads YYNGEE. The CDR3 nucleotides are TGTGCCAGCAGCGTAGAGCCCGAGGGCACTGAAGCTTTCTTT. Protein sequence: CASSVEPEGTEAFF.

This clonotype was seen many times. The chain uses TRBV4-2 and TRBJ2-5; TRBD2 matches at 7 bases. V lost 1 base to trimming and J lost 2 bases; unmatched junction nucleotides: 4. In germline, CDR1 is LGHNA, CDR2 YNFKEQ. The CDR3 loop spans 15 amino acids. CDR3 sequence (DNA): TGTGCCAGCAGCCAAGGGCGGGGGAATCAAGAGACCCAGTACTTC. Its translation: CASSQGRGNQETQYF.

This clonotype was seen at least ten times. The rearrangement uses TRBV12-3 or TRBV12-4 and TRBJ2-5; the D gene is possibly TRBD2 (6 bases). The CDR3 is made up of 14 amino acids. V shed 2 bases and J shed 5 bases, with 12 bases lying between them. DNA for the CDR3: TGTGCCAGCAGTTTACCCGACGGGAGCGAGACCCAGTACTTC. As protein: CASSLPDGSETQYF.

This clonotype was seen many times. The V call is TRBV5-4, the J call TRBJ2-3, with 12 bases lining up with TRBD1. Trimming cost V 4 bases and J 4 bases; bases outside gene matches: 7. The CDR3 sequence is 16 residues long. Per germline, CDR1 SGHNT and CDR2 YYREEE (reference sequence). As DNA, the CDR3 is TGTGCCAGCAGCGTCAAAGGGACAGGGGGCGCAGATACGCAGTATTTT. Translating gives CASSVKGTGGADTQYF.

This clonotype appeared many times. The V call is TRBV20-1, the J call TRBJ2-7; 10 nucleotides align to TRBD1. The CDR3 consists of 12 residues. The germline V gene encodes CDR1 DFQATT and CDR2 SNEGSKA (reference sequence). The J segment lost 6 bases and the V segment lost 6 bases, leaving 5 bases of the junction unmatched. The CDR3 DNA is TGCAGTGCCGCCCGGGACAGGGGCGAGCAGTACTTC. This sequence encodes CSAARDRGEQYF.

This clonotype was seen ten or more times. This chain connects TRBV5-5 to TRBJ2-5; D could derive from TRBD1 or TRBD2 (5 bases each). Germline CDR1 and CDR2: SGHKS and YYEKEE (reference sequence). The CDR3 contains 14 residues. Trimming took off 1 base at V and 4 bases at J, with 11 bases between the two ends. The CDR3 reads CASSLYGAGETQYF. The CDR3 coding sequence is TGTGCCAGCAGCTTGTATGGGGCGGGAGAGACCCAGTACTTC.

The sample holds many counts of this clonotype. The CDR3 protein is CASSPGQGANEQYF. Written as DNA, the CDR3 is TGTGCCAGCAGCCCAGGACAGGGGGCCAACGAGCAGTACTTC. The rearrangement uses TRBV7-3 and TRBJ2-7; 11 nucleotides line up with TRBD1. The CDR3 runs to 14 residues. The germline V gene has CDR1 SGHTA and CDR2 FQGTGA. V was clipped by 5 bases and J by 5 bases; unmatched bases: 5.

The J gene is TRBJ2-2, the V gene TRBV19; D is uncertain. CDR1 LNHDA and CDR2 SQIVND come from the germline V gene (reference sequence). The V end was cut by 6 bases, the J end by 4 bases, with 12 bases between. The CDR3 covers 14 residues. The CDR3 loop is CASSEGRITGELFF. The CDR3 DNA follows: TGTGCCAGTAGCGAAGGACGGATCACCGGGGAGCTGTTTTTT.

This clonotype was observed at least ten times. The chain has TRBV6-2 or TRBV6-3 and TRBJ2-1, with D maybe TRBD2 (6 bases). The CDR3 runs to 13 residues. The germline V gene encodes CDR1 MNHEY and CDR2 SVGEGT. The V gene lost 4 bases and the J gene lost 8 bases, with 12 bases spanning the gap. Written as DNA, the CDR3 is TGTGCCAGCAGTTTCGGGGGTACCGATGAGCAGTTCTTC. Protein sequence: CASSFGGTDEQFF.

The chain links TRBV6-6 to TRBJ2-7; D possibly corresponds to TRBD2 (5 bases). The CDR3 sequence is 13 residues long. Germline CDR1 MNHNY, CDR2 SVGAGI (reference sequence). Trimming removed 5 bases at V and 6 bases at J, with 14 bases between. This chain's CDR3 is CASSGCDYGEQYF. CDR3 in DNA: TGTGCCAGCAGTGGCTGCGACTACGGCGAGCAGTACTTC.